Listed below are T cell receptor beta chains from one sample, sequenced in a study of cytomegalovirus exposure and HLA in healthy donors. Profiled with immunoSEQ multiplex PCR; TCRdb holds only in-frame clones, not every one. The table lists about 300,000 clones, roughly 88% of them singletons. Sequencing input: PBMCs. Source of these receptors: a woman aged 18-29 years in good health and CMV-seronegative. Both conserved end residues are part of each CDR3. D genes are given only for firm matches. A clone size is listed for some rows: how often the clone was seen (once, few, many), or a class if it is expanded.

>TRBJ2-7|.|.|TRBV6-5
CATQEAGGRYEQYF
TGTGCCACCCAGGAAGCGGGTGGGCGCTACGAGCAGTACTTC
>TRBJ2-3|.|.|TRBV6-5
CASSRRGSTDTQYF
TGTGCCAGCAGCCGCAGGGGTAGCACAGATACGCAGTATTTT
>TRBJ2-7|.|.|TRBV18
CASSPPGRLPLGQYF
TGTGCCAGCTCACCACCCGGCAGGCTCCCGCTCGGGCAGTACTTC
>TRBJ2-3|.|TRBD2|TRBV6-6
CASTSGRIGDTQYF
TGTGCCAGCACCAGCGGGAGGATAGGAGATACGCAGTATTTT
>TRBJ2-1|.|TRBD2|TRBV19
CASSPSRLAGYNEQFF
TGTGCCAGTAGTCCGTCCCGATTAGCGGGCTACAATGAGCAGTTCTTC
>TRBJ1-1|.|.|TRBV7-2
CASSLNRGLLNTEAFF
TGTGCCAGCAGCTTAAACAGAGGACTTTTGAACACTGAAGCTTTCTTT
>TRBJ2-1|.|.|TRBV5-1
CASSLEGTGQREEQFF
TGCGCCAGCAGCCTGGAAGGGACAGGGCAGCGGGAGGAGCAGTTCTTC
>TRBJ2-7|.|.|TRBV28
CASRFPSSYEQYF
TGTGCCAGTCGATTTCCCAGCTCCTACGAGCAGTACTTC
>TRBJ1-2|.|TRBD1|TRBV7-2
CASSRWTGGSGGYTF
TGTGCCAGCAGCCGATGGACAGGAGGGTCTGGTGGCTACACCTTC
>TRBJ2-7|.|.|TRBV5-1
CASSLAVVGQGYEQYF
TGCGCCAGCAGCTTGGCAGTAGTGGGTCAGGGCTACGAGCAGTACTTC
>TRBJ2-7|.|.|TRBV7-9
CASSRVNPYEQYF
TGTGCCAGCAGCCGCGTCAATCCCTACGAGCAGTACTTC
>TRBJ1-1|.|TRBD1|TRBV7-9
CASSLVGQGGTEAFF
TGTGCCAGCAGCTTAGTCGGGCAGGGGGGCACTGAAGCTTTCTTT
>TRBJ1-3|.|.|TRBV5-1
CASSYRDTVEDTIYF
TGCGCCAGCAGCTACCGGGACACAGTTGAGGACACCATATATTTT
>TRBJ1-2|few|TRBD1|TRBV29-1
CSAATGYAKGYTF
TGCAGCGCAGCGACAGGGTATGCAAAGGGCTACACCTTC